Reported below is one TCR beta chain. The antigen is undetermined. Germline assignment: CDR1 SGHNT and CDR2 YENEEA. V gave up 6 bases and J gave up 5 bases, with 25 bases separating them. The CDR3 is 17 residues long. The primer mix had 60 Vbeta and 13 Jbeta primers. Assay: immunoSEQ multiplex PCR; the TCRdb copy retains only in-frame clones and omits some. The repertoire consists of some 140,000 clones, with about 70% occurring once and the leading ten covering around 3.1%. The sample originates from a study of cytomegalovirus exposure and HLA in healthy donors. Overall study context: Prior work identified roughly 120 million unique TCR beta sequences in roughly 180 million T cells.

The study, taken as a whole, reports: Reports indicate that TCR beta sequences accurately predicted the HLA-A and HLA-B alleles of most subjects. A later analysis found most CMV-associated TCR beta chains apparently HLA-restricted.

This sequence was found in a man aged 40-49 years in good health and CMV-seronegative. The source material was PBMCs. The chain is built from TRBV11-3 and TRBJ1-1; D is undetermined. The CDR3 loop reads CASRADGWIGINTEAFF. In nucleotides, the CDR3 is TGTGCCAGCAGAGCGGACGGCTGGATAGGAATTAATACTGAAGCTTTCTTT.